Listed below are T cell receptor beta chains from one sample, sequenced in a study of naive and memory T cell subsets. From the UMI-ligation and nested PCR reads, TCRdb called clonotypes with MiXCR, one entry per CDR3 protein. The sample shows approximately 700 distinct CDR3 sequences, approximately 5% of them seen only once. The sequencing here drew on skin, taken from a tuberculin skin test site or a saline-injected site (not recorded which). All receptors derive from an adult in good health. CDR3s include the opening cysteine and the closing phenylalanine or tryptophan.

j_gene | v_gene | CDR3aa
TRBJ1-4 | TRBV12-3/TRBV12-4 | CASRITTNEKLFF
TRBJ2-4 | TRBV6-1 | CASSEAGSVNKNIQYF
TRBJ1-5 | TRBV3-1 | CASSQGTGHVQPQHF
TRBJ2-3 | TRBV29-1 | CSGLTGTITDTQYF